This record concerns one T cell receptor beta chain sequence. The data originate from a study of PD-L1 blockade in urothelial cancer. Study-wide background: Patients took up atezolizumab in 2014 at 1,200 mg intravenously every 3 weeks.

Data came from immunoSEQ multiplex PCR; TCRdb stores just in-frame clones and leaves some out. The sample yields some 84,000 clones, 82% seen once. Germline loops: CDR1 KGHSH, CDR2 LQKENI. This CDR3 is built from 17 residues. The V gene lost 2 bases and the J gene lost 4 bases, with 20 bases spanning the gap. V and J are TRBV18 and TRBJ2-5; D possibly corresponds to TRBD2 (7 bases). The sequencing used PBMCs, collected around atezolizumab (anti-PD-L1) treatment. This clonotype originated in a man aged 70 or older with urothelial cancer. CDR3 amino acids: CASSPDYEGGGIETQYF. The CDR3 nucleotides read TGTGCCAGCTCACCAGACTACGAGGGAGGGGGAATAGAGACCCAGTACTTC.